Listed below are T cell receptor beta chains from one sample, sequenced in a study of T cells in Graves' hyperthyroidism and ophthalmopathy. TCRdb used MiXCR to reprocess the multiplex PCR reads, holding one entry per CDR3 protein. Of about 380,000 distinct CDR3 sequences in the sample, around 13% were seen once. Material: blood. The receptors come from a woman in her 30s with Graves' ophthalmopathy. Both conserved end residues are part of each CDR3.

j_call v_call cdr3_aa
TRBJ1-5 TRBV15 CATSGRDRGPDQPQHF
TRBJ2-5 TRBV20-1 CSARGVRTTQETQYF
TRBJ2-3 TRBV7-2 CASSQIQGQDTQYF
TRBJ1-6 TRBV30 CAGWTGRNSPLHF
TRBJ2-5 TRBV3-1 CASSQEGLVYETQYF
TRBJ2-2 TRBV30 CACPRTGGTGELFF
TRBJ2-7 TRBV28 CASSLGRVSGEQYF
TRBJ2-3 TRBV11-1 CASSPTSGGAGDTQYF
TRBJ1-5 TRBV12-3/TRBV12-4 CASTPGMIRNQPQHF
TRBJ1-4 TRBV2 CASERGKKLFF
TRBJ2-7 TRBV11-2 CASRPIGGRAGEQYF
TRBJ2-7 TRBV7-2 CASSLAAGLTLHEQYF
TRBJ2-7 TRBV27 CAHRQGNSYEQYF
TRBJ2-3 TRBV12-3/TRBV12-4 CASSTRDRAGADTQYF
TRBJ2-1 TRBV7-2 CASSLTPQGGLSYNEQFF
TRBJ2-7 TRBV5-5 CASSLSQDSYEQYF
TRBJ1-4 TRBV2 CASTRGATNEKLFF
TRBJ2-7 TRBV11-2 CASNNDGTGGYEQYF
TRBJ2-2 TRBV11-2 CASSFLFTGSGELFF
TRBJ1-5 TRBV6-1 CASSDNRGRTNQPQHF
TRBJ1-5 TRBV27 CASSPRQGVGNQPQHF
TRBJ1-1 TRBV12-3/TRBV12-4 CASSFGQEAFF
TRBJ2-7 TRBV13 CASSTGGSYEQYF
TRBJ1-1 TRBV16 CASSQSGGFMNTEAFF
TRBJ2-3 TRBV20-1 CSALRPLEITDTQYF
TRBJ2-6 TRBV30 CAWSADRRPHSGANVLTF
TRBJ2-1 TRBV11-2 CASSQSGWNEQFF
TRBJ2-5 TRBV2 CASRGGGETQYF
TRBJ2-1 TRBV20-1 CSALRLAGHNEQFF
TRBJ2-5 TRBV2 CASSEANGYQETQYF
TRBJ1-1 TRBV12-3/TRBV12-4 CASSPPFGNTEAFF
TRBJ2-2 TRBV9 CASSPRRGGPNTGELSF
TRBJ2-5 TRBV7-7 CASSLALRETQYF
TRBJ2-1 TRBV27 CASSFAETYNEQFF
TRBJ1-6 TRBV15 CATRKDRGATNSPLHF
TRBJ1-1 TRBV11-2 CASSLIRNTEAFF
TRBJ1-4 TRBV28 CASGTGRDEKLFF
TRBJ2-6 TRBV19 CAGKESSGANVLTF
TRBJ2-3 TRBV5-4 CASRGLTDTQYF
TRBJ1-2 TRBV4-1 CASSQVSAGRGETYNYGYTF
TRBJ1-5 TRBV2 CASRQGINQPQHF
TRBJ2-1 TRBV7-6 CASSDTDSGGAGNEQFF
TRBJ2-5 TRBV27 CASGRGPQETQYF
TRBJ1-5 TRBV19 CASSISGVAASGRQHF
TRBJ2-3 TRBV7-2 CASSYYSGGPGRTRSTDTQYF
TRBJ2-7 TRBV7-9 CASSFAGTVSYEQYF
TRBJ1-6 TRBV25-1 CASSDGTSNSPLHF
TRBJ1-2 TRBV6-5 CASSYSLSSSGFGYTF